The clone carrying this T cell receptor (beta chain) was counted a few times. Antigen: not known. V lost 5 bases to trimming and J lost 2 bases, with 6 bases between them. The CDR3 is made up of 12 amino acids. The V gene's germline CDR1 is MDHEN and CDR2 SYDVKM. Time point indicated: blood at routine non-recurrence follow-up after resection. Via MiXCR, TCRdb re-called the 5' RACE reads, giving one row per CDR3 protein. The sample lists 110,000 or so distinct CDR3 sequences; 11% were seen once. This entry is derived from a study of spatial heterogeneity in lung cancer. Study-wide results and limits: Ubiquitous expanded tumor TCRs appeared in blood more at resection than follow-up.

The receptor's source is a female donor with early-stage non-small cell lung cancer. Here the sequenced sample was PBMCs, taken at follow-up. This sequence joins TRBV28 and TRBJ2-5, with D uncertain. CDR3 bases: TGTGCCAGCAGTCCATCACAAGAGACCCAGTACTTC. Protein: CASSPSQETQYF.